One sample yielded the 6 T cell receptor beta chains listed below, sequenced in a study of regulatory T cells in long-lasting Graves disease. The authors built TCR beta libraries using iRepertoire HTBI primers and Arm-PCR of CDR3 regions. In TCRdb, the multiplex PCR reads were re-called with MiXCR into one record per CDR3 protein. This sample has 580,000 or so distinct CDR3 sequences, with about 16% found just once. Time point given: newly diagnosed GD, antithyroid drugs for less than 3 months. Construction of the TCR library relied on RNA isolated from PBMCs. The data also belong to a second study, concerning T cells in Graves' hyperthyroidism and ophthalmopathy.

The sequencing used peripheral blood mononuclear cells (PBMCs), collected at new diagnosis, from a patient treated with antithyroid drugs. These receptors were collected from a man younger than 35 with Graves disease.

This clonotype was seen repeatedly, ten times or more. This rearrangement joins TRBV14 to TRBJ2-7; D not resolved. The CDR3 sequence is 13 residues long. Germline V CDR1 and CDR2: SGHDN, FVKESK. V lost 3 bases, J lost 4 bases, and 10 bases lay in between. The CDR3 sequence is CASSHLSRYEQYF. In DNA form, the CDR3 reads TGTGCCAGCAGCCACCTGTCACGTTACGAGCAGTACTTC.

This chain links TRBV20-1 with TRBJ2-1, with 9 bases lining up with TRBD2. Germline V gene data show CDR1 as DFQATT and CDR2 as SNEGSKA (reference sequence). V lost 6 bases and J lost 6; bases outside the gene matches: 12. This CDR3 spans 15 amino acids. In nucleotides, the CDR3 is TGCAGTGCCATTCCGGCGGCGGGAGGGGGCAATGAGCAGTTCTTC. Protein product: CSAIPAAGGGNEQFF.

This clonotype was recorded at least ten times. This chain links TRBV3-1 with TRBJ2-1; a possible D gene is TRBD2 (6 bases). The V and J ends lost 1 base and 9 bases respectively, with 16 bases between them. The CDR3 spans 15 residues. Germline assignment: CDR1 LGHDT and CDR2 YNNKEL (reference sequence). The CDR3 DNA reads TGTGCCAGCAGCCAAGCGGGGACTTCCACGTTTGAGCAGTTCTTC. Translated: CASSQAGTSTFEQFF.

This clonotype was detected only a few times. V and J are TRBV19 and TRBJ2-1, with D possibly being TRBD1 or TRBD2 (6 bases each). The CDR3 contains 14 residues. Trimming removed 1 base from V and 9 bases from J, with 13 bases in between. The germline gives CDR1 LNHDA, CDR2 SQIVND (reference sequence). CDR3 sequence (DNA): TGTGCCAGTAGTATAGGTGGGGGGCGCACTGAGCAGTTCTTC. Translated: CASSIGGGRTEQFF.

In this sample, this clonotype turned up many times. This chain links TRBV7-9 with TRBJ2-3, with 9 positions matching TRBD2. Trimming removed 2 bases from V and 0 bases from J; junction bases left unmatched: 3. This CDR3 spans 16 amino acids. CDR1 is SEHNR, CDR2 FQNEAQ, per germline (reference sequence). The CDR3 DNA sequence: TGTGCCAGCAGCTTACGACTAGCGGCTAGCACAGATACGCAGTATTTT. Amino acid sequence: CASSLRLAASTDTQYF.

V is TRBV15 and J is TRBJ2-7; TRBD1 aligns across 8 bases. CDR1 and CDR2 (germline): LNHNV, YYDKDF (reference sequence). The length of the CDR3 is 14 residues. The ends lost 1 base at V and 7 bases at J; junction bases unmatched: 6. The DNA of the CDR3 is TGTGCCACCAGCAGAGTACCTCGGGACAGGGAGCAGTACTTC. It translates to CATSRVPRDREQYF.